Listed below are T cell receptor beta chains from one sample, sequenced in a study of T cell repertoires in cytomegalovirus infection. Each CDR3 protein is one row after TCRdb ran MiXCR on the reads. The sample carries 450,000 to 650,000 distinct CDR3 sequences, 40% recorded once. Their antigens are not known. The specimen was cultured PBMCs, collected from culture after CMV antigen stimulation. These receptors were taken from a human donor in good health (CMV status not recorded). Some clones in this sample may be carry-over from other donors' samples. CDR3s include the opening cysteine and the closing phenylalanine or tryptophan. D genes are given only for firm matches. Not every row has a clone size; where given, it reads once, few, many or a size class.

-,-,TRBV5-1,TRBJ1-1,TGCGCCAGCAGCTGGGCGGCGGGGGGTTTTAATGAAGCTTTCTTT,CASSWAAGGFNEAFF
many,-,TRBV7-9,TRBJ2-7,TGTGCCAGCAGCCCGCGGACCAGCTCCTACGAGCAGTACTTC,CASSPRTSSYEQYF
-,-,TRBV18,TRBJ1-6,TGTGCCAGCTCACCAGTTAGGGCGGGAAATTCACCCCTCCACTTT,CASSPVRAGNSPLHF
-,-,TRBV7-2,TRBJ2-7,TGTGCCAGCAGCTTGGGTTCATGGTACGAGCAGTACTTC,CASSLGSWYEQYF
-,-,TRBV29-1,TRBJ2-2,TGCAGCGTTGTTGGGTTTATTGACACCGGGGAGCTGTTTTTT,CSVVGFIDTGELFF
-,-,TRBV20-1,TRBJ2-3,TGCAGTTCGAGTGGGGGTACAGATACGCAGTATTTT,CSSSGGTDTQYF
-,TRBD2,TRBV5-5,TRBJ2-1,TGTGCCAGCAGCTTGGCCGGGGAGGGGCGAAGTTACAATGAGCAGTTCTTC,CASSLAGEGRSYNEQFF
many,TRBD1,TRBV7-2,TRBJ2-3,TGTGCCAGCAGGGACAGGTCTAGCACAGATACGCAGTATTTT,CASRDRSSTDTQYF
few,-,TRBV6-2/TRBV6-3,TRBJ2-5,TGTGCCAGCGGTAGAAAAGAGACCCAGTACTTC,CASGRKETQYF
-,TRBD2,TRBV7-8,TRBJ2-7,TGTGCCAGCAGCTATTCTACCGGACTAGGGTCCAACGAGCAGTACTTC,CASSYSTGLGSNEQYF
few,-,TRBV2,TRBJ1-5,TGTGCCAGCAGGGATCGGGTCCAGCCCCAGCATTTT,CASRDRVQPQHF
-,TRBD2,TRBV27,TRBJ2-5,TGTGCCAGCAGTTTTGGGACTAGCGGGAGTTTGGAGACCCAGTACTTC,CASSFGTSGSLETQYF
-,-,TRBV7-2,TRBJ2-1,TGTGCCAGCAGCTCCAGACCCAACAATGAGCAGTTCTTC,CASSSRPNNEQFF
-,-,TRBV11-2,TRBJ2-5,TGTGCCAGCAGCTTAGTATGGGGGATCAGGCCAGAGACCCAGTACTTC,CASSLVWGIRPETQYF
few,TRBD2,TRBV7-6,TRBJ2-7,TGTGCCAGCAGCTCAGCGGGAGACACCTACGAGCAGTACTTC,CASSSAGDTYEQYF
-,-,TRBV7-9,TRBJ1-2,TGTGCCAGCAGCCCCCAATCCGGCTACACCTTC,CASSPQSGYTF
once,TRBD2,TRBV20-1,TRBJ2-1,TGCAGTGCCAGTCGGGGGGGGCCGGGGAATGAGCAGTTCTTC,CSASRGGPGNEQFF
once,-,TRBV6-5,TRBJ1-3,TGTGCCAGCAGCAGAACCCCTGGAAACACCATATATTTT,CASSRTPGNTIYF
-,-,TRBV19,TRBJ2-7,TGTGCCAGTCCGGGACCCACTTACGAGCAGTACTTC,CASPGPTYEQYF
-,-,TRBV2,TRBJ1-1,TGTGCCACCGAAAAAAGAACAGGGCACACTGAAGCTTTCTTT,CATEKRTGHTEAFF
-,TRBD2,TRBV28,TRBJ2-1,TGTGCCAGCAGTTTATCCCTAGCGGGGGGCCGCGGCGGTGATGAGCAGTTCTTC,CASSLSLAGGRGGDEQFF
many,-,TRBV7-2,TRBJ2-3,TGTGCCAGCAGCCCAAGTTTAGATACGCAGTATTTT,CASSPSLDTQYF
-,TRBD2,TRBV11-2,TRBJ2-7,TGTGCCAGCAGCCCAGGACTAGTTCGGTACGAGCAGTACTTC,CASSPGLVRYEQYF
-,-,TRBV20-1,TRBJ2-3,TGCAGTGCTTCAAACACAGAAGGGGGGACAGATACGCAGTATTTT,CSASNTEGGTDTQYF